This T cell receptor beta chain was retrieved from a study of T-cell reconstitution after alpha-beta-depleted transplantation in children. Findings and caveats of the study: The origin of alpha-beta T cells about two months after transplant was reportedly several hundred expanded graft clones. The main origin of T-cell counts and diversity one year after transplant was newly produced T cells.

The J segment lost 3 bases and the V segment lost 5 bases, leaving 6 bases of the junction unmatched. Germline V gene lookup returns CDR1 KGHSH and CDR2 LQKENI. This CDR3 contains 15 residues. The library targeted TCRbeta and was prepared with unique molecular identifiers. TCRdb passed the PCR reads through MiXCR, listing each CDR3 protein once. The profile covers approximately 210,000 distinct CDR3 sequences, with under 20% appearing a single time and around two fifths taken by the ten largest. Notes on this clonotype: Its antigen is as yet unknown.

The chain combines TRBV18 with TRBJ2-1; 8 nucleotides agree with TRBD1. Sequencing used PBMCs, mostly from graft donor cells, obtained 360 days after TCRalphabeta/CD19-depleted stem cell transplant. This TCR derives from a male patient between 2 and 10 years old who had a stem cell transplant for acute lymphoblastic leukemia, so the T cells may come from the graft donor. The CDR3 DNA reads as TGTGCCAGCTCAGAAGGACAGGGCCACTACAATGAGCAGTTCTTC. Its protein is CASSEGQGHYNEQFF.